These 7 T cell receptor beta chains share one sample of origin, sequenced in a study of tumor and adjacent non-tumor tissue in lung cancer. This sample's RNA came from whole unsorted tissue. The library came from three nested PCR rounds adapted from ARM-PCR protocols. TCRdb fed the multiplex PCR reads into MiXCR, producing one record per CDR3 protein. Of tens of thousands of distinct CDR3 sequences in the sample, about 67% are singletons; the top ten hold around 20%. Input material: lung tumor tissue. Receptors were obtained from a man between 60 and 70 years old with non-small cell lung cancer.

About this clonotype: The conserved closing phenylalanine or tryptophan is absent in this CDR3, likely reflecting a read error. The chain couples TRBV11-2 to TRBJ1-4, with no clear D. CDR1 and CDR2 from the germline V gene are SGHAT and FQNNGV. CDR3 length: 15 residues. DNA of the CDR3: TGTACCAGCAGCCCTCGGACCAGAACTAATGAAAAACTGTTTTTG. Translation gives CTSSPRTRTNEKLFL.

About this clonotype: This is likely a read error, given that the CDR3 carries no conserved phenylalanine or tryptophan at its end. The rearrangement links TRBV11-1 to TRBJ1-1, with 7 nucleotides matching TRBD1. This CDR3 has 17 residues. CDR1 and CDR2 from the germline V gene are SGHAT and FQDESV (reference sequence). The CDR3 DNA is TGTGCCAGCAACTTATTCCGGGACAGCACAGTTAACACTGAAGCTTTCTCT. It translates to CASNLFRDSTVNTEAFS.

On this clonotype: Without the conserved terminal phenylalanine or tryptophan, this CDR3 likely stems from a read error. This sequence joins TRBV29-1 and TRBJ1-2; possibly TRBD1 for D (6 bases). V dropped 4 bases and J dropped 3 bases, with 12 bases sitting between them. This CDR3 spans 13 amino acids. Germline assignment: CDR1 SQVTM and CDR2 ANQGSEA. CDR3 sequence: CSVGVQGDYGYTY. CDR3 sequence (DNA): TGCAGCGTTGGAGTACAGGGTGACTATGGCTACACCTAC.

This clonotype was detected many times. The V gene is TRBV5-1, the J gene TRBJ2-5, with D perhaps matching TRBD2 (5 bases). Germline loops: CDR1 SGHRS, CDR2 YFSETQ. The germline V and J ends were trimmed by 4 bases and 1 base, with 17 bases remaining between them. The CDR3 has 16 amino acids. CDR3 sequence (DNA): TGCGCCAGCAGCCCAGGTGGGGTTGGAGGCCAAGAGACCCAGTACTTC. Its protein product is CASSPGGVGGQETQYF.

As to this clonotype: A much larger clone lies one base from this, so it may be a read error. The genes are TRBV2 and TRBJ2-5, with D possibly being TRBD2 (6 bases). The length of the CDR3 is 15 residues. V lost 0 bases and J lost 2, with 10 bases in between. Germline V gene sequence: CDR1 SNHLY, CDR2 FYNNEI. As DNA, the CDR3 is TGTGCCAGCAGTGAAGCGGGGGGTGTTCAAGAGACCCAGTACTTC. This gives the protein CASSEAGGVQETQYF.

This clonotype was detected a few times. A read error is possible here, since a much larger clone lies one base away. The CDR3 DNA follows: TGTGTCTGGAGTGGACAGGCGGGTGGCTACACCTTC. Protein product: CVWSGQAGGYTF. The V and J genes are TRBV30 and TRBJ1-2; TRBD1 matches at 7 bases. This CDR3 has 12 residues. Germline V lookup: CDR1 GTSNPN, CDR2 SVGIG (reference sequence).

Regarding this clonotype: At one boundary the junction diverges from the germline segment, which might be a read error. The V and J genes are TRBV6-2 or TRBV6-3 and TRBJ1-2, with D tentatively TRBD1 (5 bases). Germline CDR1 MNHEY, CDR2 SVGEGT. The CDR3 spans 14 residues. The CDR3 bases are TGTGCCATCAGTTACTCGCGGGGCCCCCATGGCTACACCTTC. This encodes CAISYSRGPHGYTF.